This section outlines one T cell receptor (beta chain) sequence together with its context. As yet, its antigen is unknown. Both 60 Vbeta primers and 13 Jbeta primers went into the PCR. Only in-frame clones appear in the TCRdb table, and some are missing; sequencing was by immunoSEQ multiplex PCR. Here the sample spans some 250,000 clones, more than 75% being singletons. The data stem from a study of cytomegalovirus exposure and HLA in healthy donors. Study results and limitations: Reports state that TCR beta sequences accurately predicted most subjects' HLA-A and HLA-B alleles.

Germline V lookup: CDR1 MRHNA, CDR2 SNTAGT. This CDR3 is 14 amino acids long. The J segment lost 6 bases and the V segment lost 6 bases, leaving 5 bases of the junction unmatched. V usage is TRBV6-4 and J usage is TRBJ2-2; TRBD1 matches at 9 bases. The specimen was PBMCs. This clonotype was obtained from a woman aged 40 to 50 in good health and CMV-seropositive. The CDR3 loop is CASRQGADAGELFF. In DNA form, the CDR3 reads TGTGCCAGCAGACAGGGGGCGGACGCCGGGGAGCTGTTTTTT.